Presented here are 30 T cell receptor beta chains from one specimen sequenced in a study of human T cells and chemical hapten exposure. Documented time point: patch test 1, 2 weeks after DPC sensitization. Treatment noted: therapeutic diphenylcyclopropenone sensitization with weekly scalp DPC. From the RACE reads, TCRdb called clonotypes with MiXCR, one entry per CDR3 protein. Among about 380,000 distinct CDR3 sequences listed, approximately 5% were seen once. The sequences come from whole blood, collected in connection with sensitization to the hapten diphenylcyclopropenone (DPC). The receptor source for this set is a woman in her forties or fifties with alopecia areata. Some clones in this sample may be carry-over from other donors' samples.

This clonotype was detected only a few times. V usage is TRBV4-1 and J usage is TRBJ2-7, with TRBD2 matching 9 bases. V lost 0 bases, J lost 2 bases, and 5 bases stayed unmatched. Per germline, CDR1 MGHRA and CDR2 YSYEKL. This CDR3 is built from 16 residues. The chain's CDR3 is CASSQDFGGGAYEQYF. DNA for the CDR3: TGCGCCAGCAGCCAAGATTTCGGCGGGGGGGCCTACGAGCAGTACTTC.

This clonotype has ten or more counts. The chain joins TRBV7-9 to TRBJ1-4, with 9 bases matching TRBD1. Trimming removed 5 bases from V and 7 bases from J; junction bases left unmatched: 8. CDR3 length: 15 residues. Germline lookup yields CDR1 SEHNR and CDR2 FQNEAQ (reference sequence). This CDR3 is CASSIQGADSEKLFF. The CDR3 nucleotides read TGTGCCAGCAGCATACAGGGGGCGGATAGTGAAAAACTGTTTTTT.

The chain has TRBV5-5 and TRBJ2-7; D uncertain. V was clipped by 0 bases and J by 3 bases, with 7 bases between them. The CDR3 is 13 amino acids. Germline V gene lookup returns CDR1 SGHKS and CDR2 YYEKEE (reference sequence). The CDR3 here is CASSLDLRYEQYF. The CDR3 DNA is TGTGCCAGCAGCTTGGACCTTCGCTACGAGCAGTACTTC.

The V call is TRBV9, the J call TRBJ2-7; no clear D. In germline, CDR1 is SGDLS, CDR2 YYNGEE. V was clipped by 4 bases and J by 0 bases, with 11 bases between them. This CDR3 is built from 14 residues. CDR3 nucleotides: TGTGCCAGCAGCTCCAGCACGCCCTCCTACGAGCAGTACTTC. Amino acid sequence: CASSSSTPSYEQYF.

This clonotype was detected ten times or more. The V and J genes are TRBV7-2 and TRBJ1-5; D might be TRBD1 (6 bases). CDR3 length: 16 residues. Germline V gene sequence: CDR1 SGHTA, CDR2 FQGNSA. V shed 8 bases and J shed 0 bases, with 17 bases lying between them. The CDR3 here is CASSLDGTNSNQPQHF. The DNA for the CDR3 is TGTGCCAGCTCTTTAGACGGGACAAATAGCAATCAGCCCCAGCATTTT.

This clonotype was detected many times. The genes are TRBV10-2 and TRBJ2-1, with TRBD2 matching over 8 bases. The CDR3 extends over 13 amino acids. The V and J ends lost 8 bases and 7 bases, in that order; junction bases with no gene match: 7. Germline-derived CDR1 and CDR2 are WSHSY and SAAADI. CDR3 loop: CASSPGLVNEQFF. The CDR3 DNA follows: TGCGCCAGCTCGCCGGGACTAGTAAATGAGCAGTTCTTC.

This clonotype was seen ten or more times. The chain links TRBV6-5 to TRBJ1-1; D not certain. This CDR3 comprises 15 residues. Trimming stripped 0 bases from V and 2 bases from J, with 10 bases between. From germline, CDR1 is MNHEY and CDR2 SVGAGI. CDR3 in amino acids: CASSYSRQLNTEAFF. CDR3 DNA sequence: TGTGCCAGCAGTTACTCGCGGCAACTTAACACTGAAGCTTTCTTT.

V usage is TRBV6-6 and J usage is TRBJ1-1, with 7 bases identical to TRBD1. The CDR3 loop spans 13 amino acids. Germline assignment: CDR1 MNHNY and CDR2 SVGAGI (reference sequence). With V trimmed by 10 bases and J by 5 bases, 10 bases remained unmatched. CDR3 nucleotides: TGTGCCACCGTGGGACAGAGTCTTACTGAAGCTTTCTTT. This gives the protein CATVGQSLTEAFF.

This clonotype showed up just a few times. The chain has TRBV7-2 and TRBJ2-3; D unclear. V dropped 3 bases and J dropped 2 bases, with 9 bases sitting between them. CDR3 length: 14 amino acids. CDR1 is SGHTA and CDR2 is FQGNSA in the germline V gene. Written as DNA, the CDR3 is TGTGCCAGCAGCTTGCAATGGCTCACAGATACGCAGTATTTT. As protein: CASSLQWLTDTQYF.

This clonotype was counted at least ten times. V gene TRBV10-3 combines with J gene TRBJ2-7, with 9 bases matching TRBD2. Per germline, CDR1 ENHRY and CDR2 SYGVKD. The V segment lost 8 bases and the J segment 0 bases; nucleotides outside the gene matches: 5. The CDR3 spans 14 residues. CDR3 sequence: CAIRLAGTSYEQYF. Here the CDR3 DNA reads TGTGCCATCCGGCTAGCGGGGACCTCCTACGAGCAGTACTTC.

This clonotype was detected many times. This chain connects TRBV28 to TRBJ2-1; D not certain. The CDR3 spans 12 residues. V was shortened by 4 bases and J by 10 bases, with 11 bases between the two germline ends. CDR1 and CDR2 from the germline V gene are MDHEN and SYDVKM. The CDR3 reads CASSSAFREQFF. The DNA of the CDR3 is TGTGCCAGCAGTTCGGCTTTTAGGGAGCAGTTCTTC.

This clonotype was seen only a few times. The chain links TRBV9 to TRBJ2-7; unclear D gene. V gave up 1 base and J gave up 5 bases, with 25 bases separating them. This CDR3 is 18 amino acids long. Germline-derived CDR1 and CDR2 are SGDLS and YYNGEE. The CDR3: CASSVTPVDSLGANEQYF. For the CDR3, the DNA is TGTGCCAGCAGCGTAACCCCCGTTGACTCCTTAGGTGCTAACGAGCAGTACTTC.

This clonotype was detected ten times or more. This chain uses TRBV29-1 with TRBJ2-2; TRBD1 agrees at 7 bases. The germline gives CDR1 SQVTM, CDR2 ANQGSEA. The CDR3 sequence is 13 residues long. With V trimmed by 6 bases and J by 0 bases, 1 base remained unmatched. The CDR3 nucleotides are TGCAGCGTCGGGACAGCGAACACCGGGGAGCTGTTTTTT. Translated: CSVGTANTGELFF.

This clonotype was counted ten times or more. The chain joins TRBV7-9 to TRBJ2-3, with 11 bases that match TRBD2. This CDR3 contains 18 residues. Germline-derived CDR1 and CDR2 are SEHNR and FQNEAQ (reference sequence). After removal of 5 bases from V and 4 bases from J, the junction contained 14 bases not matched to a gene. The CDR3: CASSPLSQTSGAADTQYF. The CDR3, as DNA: TGTGCCAGCAGCCCGCTGTCCCAGACTAGCGGGGCCGCAGATACGCAGTATTTT.

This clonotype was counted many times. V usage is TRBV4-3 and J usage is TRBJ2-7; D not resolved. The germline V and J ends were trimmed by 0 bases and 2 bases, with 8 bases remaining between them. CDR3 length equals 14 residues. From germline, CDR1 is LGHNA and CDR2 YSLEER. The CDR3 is CASSQDAETYEQYF. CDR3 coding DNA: TGCGCCAGCAGCCAAGATGCAGAAACCTACGAGCAGTACTTC.

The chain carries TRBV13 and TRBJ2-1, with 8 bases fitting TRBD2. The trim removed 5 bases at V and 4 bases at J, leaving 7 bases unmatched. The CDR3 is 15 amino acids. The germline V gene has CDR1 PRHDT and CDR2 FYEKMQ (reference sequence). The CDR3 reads CASSRAGALYNEQFF. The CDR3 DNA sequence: TGTGCCAGCAGCCGAGCGGGAGCCCTATACAATGAGCAGTTCTTC.

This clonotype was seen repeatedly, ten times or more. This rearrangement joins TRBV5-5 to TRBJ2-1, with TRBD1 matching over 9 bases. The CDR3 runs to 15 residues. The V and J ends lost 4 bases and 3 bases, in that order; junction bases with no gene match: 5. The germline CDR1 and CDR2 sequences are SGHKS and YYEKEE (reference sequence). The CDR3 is CASSLGTGIYNEQFF. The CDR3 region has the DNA TGTGCCAGCAGCCTAGGGACAGGGATCTACAATGAGCAGTTCTTC.

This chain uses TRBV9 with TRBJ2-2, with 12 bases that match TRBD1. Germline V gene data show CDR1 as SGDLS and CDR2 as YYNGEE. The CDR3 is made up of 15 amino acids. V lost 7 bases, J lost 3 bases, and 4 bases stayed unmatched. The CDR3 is CASAGTGGHTGELFF. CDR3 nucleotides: TGTGCCAGCGCCGGGACAGGGGGCCACACCGGGGAGCTGTTTTTT. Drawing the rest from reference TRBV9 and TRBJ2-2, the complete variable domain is DSGVTQTPKHLITATGQRVTLRCSPRSGDLSVYWYQQSLDQGLQFLIQYYNGEERAKGNILERFSAQQFPDLHSELNLSSLELGDSALYFCASAGTGGHTGELFFGEGSRLTVL.

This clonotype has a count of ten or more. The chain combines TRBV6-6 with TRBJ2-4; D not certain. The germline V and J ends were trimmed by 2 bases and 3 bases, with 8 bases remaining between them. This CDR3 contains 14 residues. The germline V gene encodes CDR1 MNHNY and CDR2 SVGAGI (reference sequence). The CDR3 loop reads CASSYGFDKNIQYF. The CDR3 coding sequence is TGTGCCAGCAGTTACGGGTTCGACAAAAACATTCAGTACTTC.

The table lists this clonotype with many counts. The CDR3: CASSLDPGSSTTQYF. CDR3 sequence (DNA): TGTGCCAGCAGCTTAGATCCCGGATCTAGTACGACCCAGTACTTC. The chain couples TRBV11-2 to TRBJ2-5; D not certain. The germline V gene has CDR1 SGHAT and CDR2 FQNNGV. V gave up 0 bases and J gave up 7 bases, with 15 bases separating them. This CDR3 spans 15 amino acids.

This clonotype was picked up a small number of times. CDR3 residues: CASSPNPGADEQFF. CDR3 coding DNA: TGTGCCAGCAGCCCCAACCCAGGGGCCGATGAGCAGTTCTTC. The rearrangement uses TRBV7-9 and TRBJ2-1; weak D call: TRBD1 (6 bases). Trimming removed 5 bases from V and 8 bases from J, with 16 bases in between. Germline CDR1 reads SEHNR; CDR2 reads FQNEAQ (reference sequence). CDR3 size: 14 residues.

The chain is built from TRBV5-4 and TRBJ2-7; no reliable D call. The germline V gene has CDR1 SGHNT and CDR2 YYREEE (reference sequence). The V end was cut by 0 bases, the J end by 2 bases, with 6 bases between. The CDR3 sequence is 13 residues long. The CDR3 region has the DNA TGTGCCAGCAGCTTGGAGGTAGCCTACGAGCAGTACTTC. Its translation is CASSLEVAYEQYF. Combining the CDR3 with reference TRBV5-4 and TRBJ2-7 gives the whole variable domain ETGVTQSPTHLIKTRGQQVTLRCSSQSGHNTVSWYQQALGQGPQFIFQYYREEENGRGNFPPRFSGLQFPNYSSELNVNALELDDSALYLCASSLEVAYEQYFGPGTRLTVT.

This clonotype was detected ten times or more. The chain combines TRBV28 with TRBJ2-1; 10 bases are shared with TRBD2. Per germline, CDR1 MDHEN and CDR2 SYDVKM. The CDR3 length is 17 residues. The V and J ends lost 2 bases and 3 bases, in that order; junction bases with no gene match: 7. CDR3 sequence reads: CASSLGLLAGLYNEQFF. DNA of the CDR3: TGTGCCAGCAGTTTAGGCCTACTAGCGGGACTCTACAATGAGCAGTTCTTC.

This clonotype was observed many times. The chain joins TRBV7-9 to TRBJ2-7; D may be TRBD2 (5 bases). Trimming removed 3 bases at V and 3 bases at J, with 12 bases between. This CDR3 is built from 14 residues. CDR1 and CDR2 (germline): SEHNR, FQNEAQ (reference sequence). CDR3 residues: CASSFTGKDYEQYF. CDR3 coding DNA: TGTGCCAGCAGCTTTACCGGGAAGGACTACGAGCAGTACTTC.

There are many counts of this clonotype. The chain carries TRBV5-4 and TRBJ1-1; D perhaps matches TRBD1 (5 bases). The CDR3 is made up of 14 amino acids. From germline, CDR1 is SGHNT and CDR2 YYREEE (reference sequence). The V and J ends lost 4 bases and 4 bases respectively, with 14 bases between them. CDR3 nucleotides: TGTGCCAGCAGCCGGGACGGGAGTGGCACTGAAGCTTTCTTT. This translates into CASSRDGSGTEAFF.

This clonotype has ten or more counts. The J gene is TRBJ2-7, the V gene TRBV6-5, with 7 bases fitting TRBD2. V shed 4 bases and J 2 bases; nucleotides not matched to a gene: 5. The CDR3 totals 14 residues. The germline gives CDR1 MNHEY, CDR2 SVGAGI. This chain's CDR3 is CASSSGGGAYEQYF. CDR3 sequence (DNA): TGTGCCAGCAGTTCTGGGGGGGGGGCCTACGAGCAGTACTTC.

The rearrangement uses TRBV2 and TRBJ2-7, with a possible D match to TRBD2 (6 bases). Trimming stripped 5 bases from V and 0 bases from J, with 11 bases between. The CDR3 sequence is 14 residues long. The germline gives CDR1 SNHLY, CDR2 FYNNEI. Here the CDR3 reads CASSRSGLSYEQYF. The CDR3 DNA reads TGTGCCAGCAGTAGGAGCGGGCTCTCCTACGAGCAGTACTTC.

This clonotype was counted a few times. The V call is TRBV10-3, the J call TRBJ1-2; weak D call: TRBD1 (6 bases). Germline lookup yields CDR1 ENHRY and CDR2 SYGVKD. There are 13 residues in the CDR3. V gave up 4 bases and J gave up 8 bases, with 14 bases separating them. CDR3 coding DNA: TGTGCCATCAGTGTAAACAGGGAGGACGGCTACACCTTC. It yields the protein CAISVNREDGYTF.

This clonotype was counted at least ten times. The CDR3 spells CASSLEGLAGASADTQYF. The CDR3, as DNA: TGCGCCAGCAGCTTGGAGGGACTAGCGGGGGCCAGCGCAGATACGCAGTATTTT. V is TRBV5-1 and J is TRBJ2-3, with 14 bases aligning to TRBD2. CDR3 length: 18 residues. Trimming cost V 0 bases and J 4 bases; bases outside gene matches: 7. CDR1 and CDR2 from the germline V gene are SGHRS and YFSETQ.

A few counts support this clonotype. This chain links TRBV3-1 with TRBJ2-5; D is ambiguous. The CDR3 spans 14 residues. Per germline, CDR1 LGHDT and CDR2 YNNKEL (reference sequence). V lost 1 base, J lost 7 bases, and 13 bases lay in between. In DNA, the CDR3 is TGTGCCAGCAGCCAAGCCTCATCGGTCGGGACCCAGTACTTC. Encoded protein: CASSQASSVGTQYF.